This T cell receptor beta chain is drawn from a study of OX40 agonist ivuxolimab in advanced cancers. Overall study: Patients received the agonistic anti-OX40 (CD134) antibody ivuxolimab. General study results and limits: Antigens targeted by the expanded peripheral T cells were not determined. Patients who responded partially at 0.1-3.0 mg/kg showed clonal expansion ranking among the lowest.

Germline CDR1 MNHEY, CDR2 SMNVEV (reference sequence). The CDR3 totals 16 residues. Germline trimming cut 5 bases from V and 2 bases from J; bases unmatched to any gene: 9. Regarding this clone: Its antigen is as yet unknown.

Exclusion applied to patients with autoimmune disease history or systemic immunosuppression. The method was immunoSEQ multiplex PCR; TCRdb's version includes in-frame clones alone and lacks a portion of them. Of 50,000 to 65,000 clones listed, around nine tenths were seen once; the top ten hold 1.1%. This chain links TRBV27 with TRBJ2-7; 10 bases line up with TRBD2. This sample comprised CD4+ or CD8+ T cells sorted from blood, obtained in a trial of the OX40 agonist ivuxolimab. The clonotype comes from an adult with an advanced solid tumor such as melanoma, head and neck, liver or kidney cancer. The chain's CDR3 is CASSQGAGGPPYEQYF. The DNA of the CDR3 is TGTGCCAGCAGTCAGGGAGCGGGAGGGCCCCCCTACGAGCAGTACTTC.